This T cell receptor beta chain was sequenced during a study of cytomegalovirus exposure and HLA in healthy donors. Study-wide points: Cytomegalovirus status was reportedly diagnosed by the classifier with high specificity and sensitivity. For most TCR sequences rarity was the rule, although some public TCRs occurred in many donors.

To note about this clone: Its antigen is currently unknown. Other DNA variants within this sample encode the same CDR3.

The protocol was immunoSEQ multiplex PCR, while the TCRdb copy is restricted to in-frame clones and leaves out a portion. This sample has a few hundred thousand clones, with roughly 85% found just once. The sample comprised PBMCs. The clonotype comes from a woman aged 18-29 years in good health and CMV-seronegative.

The CDR3 loop is CASSSGQGYTEAFF. The CDR3 DNA follows: TGTGCCAGCAGTTCCGGACAGGGTTACACTGAAGCTTTCTTT. This chain links TRBV28 with TRBJ1-1; TRBD1 matches at 8 bases. V lost 4 bases to trimming and J lost 3 bases; unmatched junction nucleotides: 4. The germline V gene has CDR1 MDHEN and CDR2 SYDVKM. The CDR3 has 14 residues.